Below, 21 T cell receptor beta chains from the same sample are listed, as sequenced in a study of cytotoxic CD8 clonotypes in ibrutinib-treated CLL (dated by TCRdb to about 2021). Library method: the immunoSEQ multiplex PCR assay. Entries here come from immuneACCESS through TCRdb and include only in-frame sequences with V and J called. Some clones fail to appear in such tables; in the studies checked, an unresolved V gene covers under half of the shortfall, and the cause of the remainder is unknown. The sample table records a few hundred thousand clones; around three quarters of these occur just once. The leading ten clones occupy approximately 15% of the sample. Sample time point, as interpreted from the label and publication: approximately 25 months on ibrutinib. The sequences come from PBMCs, collected after 24 months of ibrutinib treatment. The receptor set was obtained from a human donor with chronic lymphocytic leukemia.

V is TRBV28 and J is TRBJ1-2; 7 bases match TRBD1. CDR1 is MDHEN, CDR2 SYDVKM, per germline. V gave up 4 bases and J gave up 4 bases; unmatched junction bases: 6. This CDR3 region has 14 residues. Here the CDR3 DNA reads TGTGCCAGCAGTTCCAGGGGGTTAAGCTATGGCTACACCTTC. Translating it yields CASSSRGLSYGYTF.

The rearrangement uses TRBV30 and TRBJ2-7, with D possibly matching TRBD2 (5 bases). This CDR3 spans 15 amino acids. V lost 0 bases and J lost 2, with 14 bases in between. Germline lookup yields CDR1 GTSNPN and CDR2 SVGIG (reference sequence). The chain's CDR3 is CAWSVSGSGAYEQYF. In DNA form, the CDR3 reads TGTGCCTGGAGTGTATCAGGTTCCGGGGCCTACGAGCAGTACTTC.

The rearrangement links TRBV28 to TRBJ2-3; D is uncertain. Deletions cut 2 bases from V and 2 bases from J, with 11 bases between. Per germline, CDR1 MDHEN and CDR2 SYDVKM. The CDR3 is 15 amino acids. Here the CDR3 reads CASSLVGHLTDTQYF. In DNA form, the CDR3 reads TGTGCCAGCAGTTTAGTAGGGCACCTCACAGATACGCAGTATTTT.

This chain uses TRBV19 with TRBJ1-4, with D unresolved. This CDR3 comprises 16 residues. Germline CDR1 and CDR2: LNHDA and SQIVND (reference sequence). Trimming removed 3 bases from V and 0 bases from J, with 11 bases in between. CDR3 nucleotides: TGTGCCAGTAGTATTAGTGACGGAGCAACTAATGAAAAACTGTTTTTT. It is translated as CASSISDGATNEKLFF.

This sequence joins TRBV9 and TRBJ1-1; perhaps TRBD1 as D (5 bases). The CDR3 is 14 amino acids. Germline V gene sequence: CDR1 SGDLS, CDR2 YYNGEE. V was clipped by 5 bases and J by 5 bases, with 16 bases between them. CDR3 protein: CASSGTGAGTEAFF. The CDR3 region has the DNA TGTGCCAGCAGTGGAACCGGGGCTGGAACTGAAGCTTTCTTT.

The chain recombines TRBV10-3 with TRBJ2-5; D gene unclear. Germline V gene sequence: CDR1 ENHRY, CDR2 SYGVKD. The V end was cut by 6 bases, the J end by 2 bases, with 19 bases between. This CDR3 region has 16 residues. The CDR3 DNA follows: TGTGCCATCAGAGATCATCGGTTGGGCCCACAAGAGACCCAGTACTTC. This gives the protein CAIRDHRLGPQETQYF.

In its sample, this clone was seen once. The V gene is TRBV4-1, the J gene TRBJ2-5, with D possibly called TRBD1 or TRBD2 (6 bases each). V was shortened by 0 bases and J by 5 bases, with 13 bases between the two germline ends. Germline loops: CDR1 MGHRA, CDR2 YSYEKL. This CDR3 has 15 amino acids. The DNA of the CDR3 is TGCGCCAGCAGCCAAGAGCTTACAGGGAGGGAGACCCAGTACTTC. Translated: CASSQELTGRETQYF.

This chain links TRBV29-1 with TRBJ1-4, with a possible D match to TRBD1 (5 bases). Germline V gene sequence: CDR1 SQVTM, CDR2 ANQGSEA. The CDR3 has 15 residues. Trimming took 0 bases from V and 10 from J, leaving 18 bases between them. CDR3 loop: CSVEDRTTRNGKLFF. The CDR3 DNA is TGCAGCGTTGAAGATAGGACAACCAGAAACGGAAAACTGTTTTTT.

V usage is TRBV19 and J usage is TRBJ2-1, with 11 bases identical to TRBD2. With 5 bases clipped from V and 7 bases from J, the junction kept 7 bases outside the gene matches. This CDR3 is built from 15 residues. Germline loops: CDR1 LNHDA, CDR2 SQIVND (reference sequence). As DNA, the CDR3 is TGTGCCAGTAGTGTACTAGCGGGAGACATTAATGAGCAGTTCTTC. It translates to CASSVLAGDINEQFF.

Only a few counts were recorded for this clone. The V and J genes are TRBV9 and TRBJ2-4; tentative D call: TRBD1 (5 bases). CDR1 and CDR2 (germline): SGDLS, YYNGEE. Trimming took off 4 bases at V and 5 bases at J, with 13 bases between the two ends. This CDR3 is built from 14 residues. The CDR3 here is CASSTTLTENIQYF. As DNA, the CDR3 is TGTGCCAGCAGCACAACCTTGACAGAAAACATTCAGTACTTC.

The chain uses TRBV6-5 and TRBJ1-3; 10 bases line up with TRBD1. V lost 6 bases, J lost 4 bases, and 3 bases stayed unmatched. Germline CDR1 reads MNHEY; CDR2 reads SVGAGI. The CDR3 contains 14 residues. Written as DNA, the CDR3 is TGTGCCAGCAGATTGGGACAGGGGGGAAACACCATATATTTT. Its translation: CASRLGQGGNTIYF.

The genes are TRBV7-9 and TRBJ2-7; 9 bases agree with TRBD1. Germline V gives CDR1 SEHNR, CDR2 FQNEAQ (reference sequence). V lost 1 base, J lost 6 bases, and 1 base stayed unmatched. The length of the CDR3 is 13 residues. The CDR3 nucleotides are TGTGCCAGCAGCTTAGGGACAGGGGCCGAGCAGTACTTC. This encodes CASSLGTGAEQYF.

J is TRBJ1-1 and V is TRBV30; 7 positions match TRBD1. Trimming cost V 4 bases and J 3 bases; bases outside gene matches: 2. CDR3 size: 12 residues. Per the germline V gene, CDR1 is GTSNPN and CDR2 is SVGIG (reference sequence). CDR3 in DNA: TGTGCCTGGATACAGGGGTACACTGAAGCTTTCTTT. Translating it yields CAWIQGYTEAFF.

V and J are TRBV10-3 and TRBJ2-2; D is perhaps TRBD1 (6 bases). CDR3 size: 14 residues. Between the trimmed V and J ends, which lost 10 bases and 1 base, there was a span of 13 bases. CDR1 is ENHRY and CDR2 is SYGVKD in the germline V gene. CDR3 in DNA: TGTGCCACCATCCGGGGACAGAACACCGGGGAGCTGTTTTTT. It codes for CATIRGQNTGELFF.

The chain combines TRBV4-1 with TRBJ2-7; tentative D call: TRBD1 (5 bases). Germline CDR1 is MGHRA and CDR2 is YSYEKL. The CDR3 length is 13 residues. Trimming shortened V by 1 base and J by 6 bases, and 10 bases separated the two germline ends. The CDR3 here is CASSQGRQGEQYF. Written as DNA, the CDR3 is TGCGCCAGCAGCCAAGGGCGCCAGGGCGAGCAGTACTTC.

The V call is TRBV5-6, the J call TRBJ2-1; 9 bases are shared with TRBD2. With 2 bases clipped from V and 4 bases from J, the junction kept 4 bases outside the gene matches. The germline gives CDR1 SGHDT, CDR2 YYEEEE. The CDR3 spans 15 residues. CDR3 sequence: CASSLWLAGYNEQFF. In DNA, the CDR3 is TGTGCCAGCAGCTTATGGCTAGCGGGGTACAATGAGCAGTTCTTC.

Turning to this clone: The junction differs from germline at one of its ends, possibly a read error. The chain employs TRBV18 and TRBJ1-4, with no clear D. Germline V gives CDR1 KGHSH, CDR2 LQKENI. CDR3 size: 12 residues. CDR3 sequence (DNA): TGTGCCAGCTCACCCTACCCAAAGGTGTTGCTTTTT. This gives the protein CASSPYPKVLLF.

J is TRBJ2-1 and V is TRBV19; D is perhaps TRBD2 (6 bases). Germline CDR1 and CDR2: LNHDA and SQIVND (reference sequence). V dropped 5 bases and J dropped 0 bases, with 14 bases sitting between them. There are 16 residues in the CDR3. The CDR3 loop is CASSLSGGDSYNEQFF. In nucleotides, the CDR3 is TGTGCCAGTAGTCTGTCCGGAGGGGACTCCTACAATGAGCAGTTCTTC.

J is TRBJ2-5 and V is TRBV2, with 9 bases that match TRBD1. V lost 6 bases to trimming and J lost 4 bases; unmatched junction nucleotides: 9. The germline gives CDR1 SNHLY, CDR2 FYNNEI. This CDR3 has 15 amino acids. CDR3 region: CASRRSGTGLETQYF. CDR3 in DNA: TGTGCCAGCAGGAGGTCCGGGACAGGGCTAGAGACCCAGTACTTC.

The rearrangement joins TRBV7-9 to TRBJ2-7; 13 nucleotides line up with TRBD2. The ends lost 6 bases at V and 6 bases at J; junction bases unmatched: 8. Germline CDR1 reads SEHNR; CDR2 reads FQNEAQ (reference sequence). This CDR3 is 15 amino acids long. CDR3 DNA: TGTGCCAGCAGGGTCGGACTAGCGGGAGTGGGCGAGCAGTACTTC. The encoded protein is CASRVGLAGVGEQYF.

CDR3 amino acids: CASSPPGLLVSGAYEQYF. In DNA, the CDR3 is TGTGCCAGCAGTCCGCCGGGACTCCTGGTGTCGGGGGCCTACGAGCAGTACTTC. This chain uses TRBV27 with TRBJ2-7; TRBD2 is a possible D gene (6 bases). Germline lookup yields CDR1 MNHEY and CDR2 SMNVEV (reference sequence). The CDR3 runs to 18 residues. Trimming removed 5 bases from V and 2 bases from J, with 25 bases in between.